What follows is one T cell receptor beta chain and its context. Its cognate antigen is unknown. The sample comes from a study of molecular identifiers for immune sequencing clone quantification. Study-level findings and limits: Jurkat TCR RNA spiked in from one cell (amid one million naive cells) was reportedly detectable. Identical TCR molecules that share a barcode could lead to an underestimation of highly expanded clone sizes.

Generation of bulk TCR libraries relied on previously described methods and listed TCR primers. From the PCR reads, TCRdb called clonotypes with MiXCR, one entry per CDR3 protein. Of some 88,000 distinct CDR3 sequences in the sample, around 20% were seen once. Each library that profiled naive CD8 cells came from roughly 20,000 to 1,000,000 sorted cells with 10%, 30% or 50% RNA. Germline V CDR1 and CDR2: MNHEY, SVGEGT. The V end was cut by 0 bases, the J end by 5 bases, with 14 bases between. The CDR3 is 16 residues long. Sequencing was performed on naive CD8+ T cells from blood, with Jurkat cell RNA spiked in. Sample subset: FACS-sorted CD8+CD4-CCR7+CD45RA+ naive T cells. The TCR originated in a human donor in good health. Some libraries in this study had Jurkat cell RNA spiked in. The chain uses TRBV6-2 or TRBV6-3 and TRBJ2-1; maybe TRBD1 (5 bases). CDR3 nucleotides: TGTGCCAGCAGTTACTCAGCTTCAGGGCCCGACAATGAGCAGTTCTTC. It is translated as CASSYSASGPDNEQFF.